These T cell receptor beta chains were read from a single sample in a study of blood T cell repertoires in COVID-19. Generated by immunoSEQ multiplex PCR, the TCRdb table keeps only in-frame clones and is missing some. This table has 20,000 to 25,000 clones, approximately 81% appearing once. The sequenced sample was peripheral blood. These receptors all stem from a man aged 40-49 years with acute or convalescent COVID-19. Both conserved end residues are part of each CDR3. Fields, in order: clone size, J gene, V gene, D gene, CDR3 length, CDR3 protein, CDR3 DNA. A D gene is named only where the DNA matches it firmly. Part of the rows lack a size; the others show once, few, many or a class for expanded clones.

-	TRBJ2-3	TRBV7-7	TRBD1	15	CASSLGTGATDTQYF	TGTGCCAGCAGCTTGGGGACAGGGGCCACAGATACGCAGTATTTT
-	TRBJ2-3	TRBV27	TRBD1	14	CASSPGQGTDTQYF	TGTGCCAGCAGCCCGGGACAGGGCACAGATACGCAGTATTTT
-	TRBJ1-2	TRBV3-1/TRBV3-2	TRBD1	16	CASSPYTGERIYGYTF	TGTGCCAGCAGTCCTTATACAGGGGAAAGAATCTATGGCTACACCTTC
-	TRBJ2-1	TRBV6-2/TRBV6-3	TRBD2	18	CASSRRPGLASIYNEQFF	TGTGCCAGCAGTCGGAGGCCGGGACTAGCGAGCATCTACAATGAGCAGTTCTTC
once	TRBJ1-1	TRBV7-9	-	17	CASSPPGGNTLNTEAFF	TGTGCCAGCAGCCCACCGGGGGGCAATACCTTGAACACTGAAGCTTTCTTT
once	TRBJ2-5	TRBV19	TRBD2	16	CASSIRLAGRSETQYF	TGTGCCAGTAGTATCCGGCTAGCGGGGCGGTCGGAGACCCAGTACTTC
-	TRBJ1-2	TRBV3-1/TRBV3-2	TRBD1	15	CASSQGGQGAYGYTF	TGTGCCAGCAGCCAAGGGGGACAGGGGGCCTATGGCTACACCTTC
-	TRBJ2-3	TRBV5-1	-	15	CASSLGRGGTDTQYF	TGCGCCAGCAGCTTGGGGAGAGGAGGCACAGATACGCAGTATTTT
few	TRBJ1-1	TRBV30	TRBD1	13	CAWSVQGRTEAFF	TGTGCCTGGAGTGTACAGGGGAGGACTGAAGCTTTCTTT
-	TRBJ1-1	TRBV2	-	12	CASKGGGTEAFF	TGTGCCAGCAAGGGGGGGGGCACTGAAGCTTTCTTT
-	TRBJ1-2	TRBV5-1	TRBD1	13	CASSVQGAYGYTF	TGCGCCAGCAGCGTGCAGGGGGCATATGGCTACACCTTC
-	TRBJ1-2	TRBV6-5	-	15	CASSPNGGALNGYTF	TGTGCCAGCAGCCCAAATGGGGGGGCGCTTAATGGCTACACCTTC
-	TRBJ2-1	TRBV11-3	-	13	CASSFDGENEQFF	TGTGCCAGCAGCTTCGATGGGGAGAATGAGCAGTTCTTC
-	TRBJ2-4	TRBV4-1	-	15	CASSQGQIAKNIQYF	TGCGCCAGCAGCCAAGGACAGATAGCCAAAAACATTCAGTACTTC
-	TRBJ2-1	TRBV3-1/TRBV3-2	TRBD1	13	CASSQSPPTGEFF	TGTGCCAGCAGCCAATCGCCCCCGACAGGGGAGTTCTTC
-	TRBJ2-3	TRBV4-2	TRBD1	17	CASSQKPGQGRTDTQYF	TGTGCCAGCAGCCAGAAACCGGGACAGGGAAGAACAGATACGCAGTATTTT
few	TRBJ2-7	TRBV2	TRBD1	13	CASRGTGSYEQYF	TGTGCCAGCCGAGGGACAGGGTCCTACGAGCAGTACTTC
-	TRBJ2-1	TRBV6-1	TRBD2	14	CASSEAWGGNEQFF	TGTGCCAGCAGTGAAGCGTGGGGGGGCAATGAGCAGTTCTTC
-	TRBJ2-7	TRBV9	-	12	CASSKTAYEQYF	TGTGCCAGCAGCAAGACAGCATACGAGCAGTACTTC
once	TRBJ2-7	TRBV5-5	-	14	CASSLGPEGGEQYF	TGTGCCAGCAGCTTGGGGCCAGAAGGAGGCGAGCAGTACTTC
-	TRBJ2-7	TRBV7-6	TRBD2	15	CASSLGGGSSYEQYF	TGTGCCAGCAGCTTAGGAGGCGGGAGCTCCTACGAGCAGTACTTC
-	TRBJ1-1	TRBV5-5	TRBD1	17	CASSYLRDRGPGTEAFF	TGTGCCAGCAGCTACCTCCGGGACAGGGGCCCGGGCACTGAAGCTTTCTTT
-	TRBJ2-2	TRBV11-3	TRBD1	14	CASSGQGNTGELFF	TGTGCCAGCAGCGGACAGGGAAACACCGGGGAGCTGTTTTTT
-	TRBJ2-7	TRBV18	-	16	CASSSNRRGVSYEQYF	TGTGCCAGCTCATCTAATCGCCGGGGTGTTTCCTACGAGCAGTACTTC
-	TRBJ2-1	TRBV10-2	TRBD2	13	CASASGRINEQFF	TGCGCCAGCGCTAGCGGGAGGATAAATGAGCAGTTCTTC
few	TRBJ1-2	TRBV5-4	TRBD1	16	CASSTGQGAFSYGYTF	TGTGCCAGCAGCACCGGACAGGGGGCTTTTAGCTATGGCTACACCTTC
-	TRBJ2-1	TRBV6-2/TRBV6-3	TRBD1	15	CASSDRDRLYNEQFF	TGTGCCAGCAGCGACCGGGACAGGTTATACAATGAGCAGTTCTTC
once	TRBJ1-3	TRBV3-1/TRBV3-2	-	15	CASSQGQGIGNTIYF	TGTGCCAGCAGCCAAGGGCAGGGGATAGGAAACACCATATATTTT
-	TRBJ2-3	TRBV20-1	TRBD2	16	CSASYPSGRGEHTQYF	TGCAGTGCTAGTTACCCTAGCGGGAGGGGGGAGCATACGCAGTATTTT
-	TRBJ2-7	TRBV5-1	TRBD1	16	CASSLGFRDRDREQYF	TGCGCCAGCAGCTTGGGATTTAGGGACAGGGATCGCGAGCAGTACTTC
-	TRBJ1-2	TRBV20-1	-	11	CSASVPGGYTF	TGCAGTGCTAGCGTCCCCGGGGGCTACACCTTC
few	TRBJ1-1	TRBV2	-	14	CASRGAGVGTEAFF	TGTGCCAGCAGGGGGGCAGGGGTTGGCACTGAAGCTTTCTTT
-	TRBJ2-7	TRBV18	TRBD1	17	CASSPVRRGQGSYEQYF	TGTGCCAGCTCACCAGTTCGCCGGGGACAGGGATCCTACGAGCAGTACTTC
-	TRBJ1-1	TRBV23-1	-	12	CASKAGGTEAFF	TGCGCCAGCAAAGCTGGGGGGACTGAAGCTTTCTTT
-	TRBJ2-2	TRBV7-2	TRBD1	16	CASSLEGATNTGELFF	TGTGCCAGCAGTCTAGAGGGGGCGACGAACACCGGGGAGCTGTTTTTT
once	TRBJ1-5	TRBV5-1	-	16	CASSLGGGESNQPQHF	TGCGCCAGCAGCTTGGGAGGGGGTGAGAGCAATCAGCCCCAGCATTTT
-	TRBJ1-1	TRBV20-1	-	18	CSASGAHRNPPGNTEAFF	TGCAGTGCTAGTGGGGCTCACAGGAATCCCCCCGGGAACACTGAAGCTTTCTTT
-	TRBJ2-3	TRBV7-9	TRBD2	15	CASSLAAQSTDTQYF	TGTGCCAGCAGCCTAGCGGCTCAGAGCACAGATACGCAGTATTTT
few	TRBJ2-2	TRBV6-2/TRBV6-3	TRBD1	16	CASSLRTGGGSGELFF	TGTGCCAGCAGTTTAAGGACAGGGGGTGGTTCCGGGGAGCTGTTTTTT
-	TRBJ1-5	TRBV6-5	TRBD1	13	CASIRDSDQPQHF	TGTGCCAGTATCCGGGACAGTGATCAGCCCCAGCATTTT
-	TRBJ2-7	TRBV11-2	-	14	CASSRNRDGYEQYF	TGTGCCAGCAGCCGAAACAGGGACGGGTACGAGCAGTACTTC
-	TRBJ2-3	TRBV6-1	-	16	CASSEVGAGATDTQYF	TGTGCCAGCAGTGAAGTAGGGGCTGGGGCCACAGATACGCAGTATTTT
-	TRBJ1-1	TRBV10-3	TRBD1	13	CAISDPGQPEAFF	TGTGCCATCAGTGACCCGGGACAGCCTGAAGCTTTCTTT
-	TRBJ2-6	TRBV2	-	18	CASNVGSHTSSGANVLTF	TGTGCCAGCAACGTGGGCAGTCATACCAGCTCTGGGGCCAACGTCCTGACTTTC
-	TRBJ2-7	TRBV18	TRBD1	15	CASSPSGTAGYEQYF	TGTGCCAGCTCACCATCCGGGACAGCAGGCTACGAGCAGTACTTC
-	TRBJ1-1	TRBV9	-	13	CASNRRENTEAFF	TGTGCCAGCAACCGACGGGAGAACACTGAAGCTTTCTTT
-	TRBJ1-6	TRBV5-1	-	16	CASSLSPTVDNSPLHF	TGCGCCAGCAGCCTGAGCCCGACTGTTGATAATTCACCCCTCCACTTT
-	TRBJ1-4	TRBV3-1/TRBV3-2	TRBD1	13	CASSPQGSEKLFF	TGTGCCAGCAGCCCACAGGGGAGTGAAAAACTGTTTTTT
-	TRBJ2-2	TRBV4-1	TRBD1	14	CASSRTGDVRELFF	TGCGCCAGCAGCCGGACAGGGGATGTTCGGGAGCTGTTTTTT
-	TRBJ2-5	TRBV19	TRBD1	14	CASSMQGGGKTQYF	TGTGCCAGTAGTATGCAAGGGGGCGGAAAGACCCAGTACTTC
-	TRBJ2-2	TRBV7-3	-	16	CASSLVGEGNTGELFF	TGTGCCAGCAGCTTGGTGGGAGAGGGGAACACCGGGGAGCTGTTTTTT
-	TRBJ2-5	TRBV6-5	-	14	CASSYNRAQETQYF	TGTGCCAGCAGTTACAACAGGGCCCAAGAGACCCAGTACTTC
-	TRBJ2-7	TRBV5-4	-	16	CASSPRRGQGLDEQYF	TGTGCCAGCAGCCCGAGGAGGGGTCAGGGCCTAGACGAGCAGTACTTC